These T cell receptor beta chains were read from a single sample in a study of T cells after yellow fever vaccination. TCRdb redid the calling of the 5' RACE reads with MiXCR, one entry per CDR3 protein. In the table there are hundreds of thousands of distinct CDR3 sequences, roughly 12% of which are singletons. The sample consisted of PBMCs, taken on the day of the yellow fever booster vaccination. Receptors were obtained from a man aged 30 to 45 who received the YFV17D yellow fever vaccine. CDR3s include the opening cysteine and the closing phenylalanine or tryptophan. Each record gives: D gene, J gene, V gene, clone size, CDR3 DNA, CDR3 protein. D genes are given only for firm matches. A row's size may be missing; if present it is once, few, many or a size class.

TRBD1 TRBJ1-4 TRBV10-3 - TGTGCCATCAGTGTGGGACAGGGTCCTGAAAAACTGTTTTTT CAISVGQGPEKLFF
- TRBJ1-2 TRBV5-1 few TGCGCCAGCAACCCCGGGACAAACAATTATGGCTACACCTTC CASNPGTNNYGYTF
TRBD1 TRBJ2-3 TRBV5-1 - TGCGCCAGCAGCTTGAGACAGGGGCTTATGGCAGATACGCAGTATTTT CASSLRQGLMADTQYF
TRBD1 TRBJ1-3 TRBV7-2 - TGTGCCAGCAGTGGACAGGGTCCGGCCCGGAACACCATATATTTT CASSGQGPARNTIYF
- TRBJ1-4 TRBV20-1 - TGCAGTGCTAGAGGAGCAGGATCGAGTGAAAAACTGTTTTTT CSARGAGSSEKLFF
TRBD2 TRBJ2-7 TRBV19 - TGTGCCAGTACCCCTAGCGGTTCCTACGAGCAGTACTTC CASTPSGSYEQYF
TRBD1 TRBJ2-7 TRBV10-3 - TGTGCCATCAGGCCGGGACAGGGGGAGAACGAGCAGTACTTC CAIRPGQGENEQYF
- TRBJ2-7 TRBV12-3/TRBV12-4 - TGTGCCAGCAGTTTATCTGGGGGGACAGACGAGCAGTACTTC CASSLSGGTDEQYF
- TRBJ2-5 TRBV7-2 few TGTGCCAGCAGCCCTCCCAGGGTCATGAAGACCCAGTACTTC CASSPPRVMKTQYF
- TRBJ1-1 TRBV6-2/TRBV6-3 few TGTGCCAGCAGTTACGTGCAGGGGATTTTCATTGAAGCTTTCTTT CASSYVQGIFIEAFF
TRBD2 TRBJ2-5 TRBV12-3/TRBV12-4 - TGTGCCAGCAGTTTGTGGCGGGGGAGGGCCGAGACCCAGTACTTC CASSLWRGRAETQYF
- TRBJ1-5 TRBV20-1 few TGCAGTGCTAGGAAAGAATCCAATCAGCCCCAGCATTTT CSARKESNQPQHF
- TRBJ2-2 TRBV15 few TGTGCCACCAGCAGAGATCAACTCGACGCCACCGGGGAGCTGTTTTTT CATSRDQLDATGELFF
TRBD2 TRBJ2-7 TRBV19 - TGTGCCAGTAGTATTAAAGGACTAGTGATTTACGAGCAGTACTTC CASSIKGLVIYEQYF
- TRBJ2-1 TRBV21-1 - TGTGCCAGCAGTTTCCCGGGACAACCTATCAATGAGCAGTTCTTC CASSFPGQPINEQFF
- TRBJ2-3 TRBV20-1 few TGCAGTGCTAGAGACAGAAGAATAGCGAACCCAGATACGCAGTATTTT CSARDRRIANPDTQYF
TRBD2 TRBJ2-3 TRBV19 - TGTGCCAGTAGTCCTGGACTAGCGGGACCCCAGTATTTT CASSPGLAGPQYF
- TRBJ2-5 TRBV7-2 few TGTGCCAGCAGCCCGCCCCCCGGGGTGGAGACCCAGTACTTC CASSPPPGVETQYF
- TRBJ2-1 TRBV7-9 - TGTGCCAGCAGCCCCCCCCGCGTATCCTACAATGAGCAGTTCTTC CASSPPRVSYNEQFF
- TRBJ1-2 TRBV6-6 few TGTGCCAGCAGGAGGATGAACAACTATGGCTACACCTTC CASRRMNNYGYTF
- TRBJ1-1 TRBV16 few TGTGCCAGCAGCCAATTAGGGCGGGACACTGAAGCTTTCTTT CASSQLGRDTEAFF
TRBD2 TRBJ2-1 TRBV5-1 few TGCGCCAGCAGCTTGGCCCAGCGGGAATACAATGAGCAGTTCTTC CASSLAQREYNEQFF
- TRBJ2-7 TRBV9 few TGTGCCAGCAGCGTAGCCGGGAACGAGCAGTACTTC CASSVAGNEQYF
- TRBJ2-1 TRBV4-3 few TGCGCCAGCAGCCAACTAGGCCATGAGCAGTTCTTC CASSQLGHEQFF
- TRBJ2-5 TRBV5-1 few TGCGCCAGCAGCCACTACCGGGGTGCTCGGGAGACCCAGTACTTC CASSHYRGARETQYF
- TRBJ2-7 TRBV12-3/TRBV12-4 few TGTGCCAGCAGTACTTCCCCCTACGAGCAGTACTTC CASSTSPYEQYF
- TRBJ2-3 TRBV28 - TGTGCCAGCAGTGAACCGGGAAAGACCACAGATACGCAGTATTTT CASSEPGKTTDTQYF
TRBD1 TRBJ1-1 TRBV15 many TGTGCCACCAGCAGAGATCCGCCGGGACAGGGGTACACTGAAGCTTTCTTT CATSRDPPGQGYTEAFF
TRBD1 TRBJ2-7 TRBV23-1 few TGCGCCAGCAGTCCCCGGGACAGGGTCGACGAGCAGTACTTC CASSPRDRVDEQYF
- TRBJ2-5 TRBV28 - TGTGCCAGCAGACGAAACGCGGAGACCCAGTACTTC CASRRNAETQYF
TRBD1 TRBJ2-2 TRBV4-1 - TGCGCCAGCGCCCTCGTACAGGGGGCGCTTGGCGGGGAGCTGTTTTTT CASALVQGALGGELFF
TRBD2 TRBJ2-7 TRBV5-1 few TGCGCCAGCAGTCGGACTAGCGGGAGCCTCAGCGAGCAGTACTTC CASSRTSGSLSEQYF
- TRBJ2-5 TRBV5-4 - TGTGCCAGCAGAGTGAGGTCAGAGCAAGAGACCCAGTACTTC CASRVRSEQETQYF
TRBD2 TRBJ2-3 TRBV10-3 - TGTGCCATCAGTAGAGGGACTAGCGGGAGTCTGGATACGCAGTATTTT CAISRGTSGSLDTQYF
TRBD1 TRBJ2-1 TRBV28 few TGTGCCAGCAGTTTTCTCCCGGGACAGGGGACAGATGAGCAGTTCTTC CASSFLPGQGTDEQFF
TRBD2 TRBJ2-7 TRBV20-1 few TGCAGTGCTAGGACTAGCGGGAGTGGGGGCTACGAGCAGTACTTC CSARTSGSGGYEQYF
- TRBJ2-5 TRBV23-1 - TGCGCCAGCAGTCATTCCTCACAAATTCCTAATCAAAGAGAAGAGACCCAGTACTTC CASSHSSQIPNQREETQYF
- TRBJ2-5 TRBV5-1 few TGCGCCAGCAGCCTCGGGGCGAACCTGGGGTACCAAGAGACCCAGTACTTC CASSLGANLGYQETQYF
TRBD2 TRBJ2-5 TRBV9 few TGTGCCAGCAGCGTATCCGGAGCGGGACAAGAGACCCAGTACTTC CASSVSGAGQETQYF
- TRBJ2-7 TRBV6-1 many TGTGCCAGCAGCGGGACGGACTCCTACGAGCAGTACTTC CASSGTDSYEQYF
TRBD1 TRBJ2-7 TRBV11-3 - TGTGCCAGCAGCACCGGGACAGAATACGAGCAGTACTTC CASSTGTEYEQYF
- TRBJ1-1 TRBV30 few TGTGCCTGGAGTGTAGGGGCGAACACTGAAGCTTTCTTT CAWSVGANTEAFF
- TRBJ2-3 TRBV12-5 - TGTGCTAGTGGTTCCCTCGGGTCCCCCACAGATACGCAGTATTTT CASGSLGSPTDTQYF
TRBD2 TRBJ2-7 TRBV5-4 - TGTGCCAGCAGCTTGCTCGGGACTAGCGGCTCCTACGAGCAGTACTTC CASSLLGTSGSYEQYF
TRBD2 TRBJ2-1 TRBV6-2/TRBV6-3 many TGTGCCAGCAGCCCAAGGACTAGCGGAAACTACAATGAGCAGTTCTTC CASSPRTSGNYNEQFF
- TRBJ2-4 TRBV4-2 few TGTGCCAGCAGCCAAGATAGGACAGCCAAAAACATTCAGTACTTC CASSQDRTAKNIQYF
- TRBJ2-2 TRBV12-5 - TGTGCTAGTGGTGCCCCGGACATCTTTTCCGGGGAGCTGTTTTTT CASGAPDIFSGELFF
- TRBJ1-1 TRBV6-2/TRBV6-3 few TGTGCCAGCAAAAAGGGACAACTCATGAACACTGAAGCTTTCTTT CASKKGQLMNTEAFF
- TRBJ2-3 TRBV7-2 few TGTGCCAGCAGCTTAACTTGGGACTCCGCAGATACGCAGTATTTT CASSLTWDSADTQYF
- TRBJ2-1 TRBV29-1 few TGCAGCGTTGACGGGGTATACAATGAGCAGTTCTTC CSVDGVYNEQFF
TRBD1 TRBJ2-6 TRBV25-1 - TGTGCCAGTCTTCCAGGGGGCGCTGGGGCCAACGTCCTGACTTTC CASLPGGAGANVLTF
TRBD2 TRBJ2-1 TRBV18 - TGTGCCAGCTCACGGGAACTAGCGGGAGGTGAGCAGTTCTTC CASSRELAGGEQFF
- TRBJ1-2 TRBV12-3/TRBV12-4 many TGTGCCACTTCCACTGGGGTCGACTATGGCTACACCTTC CATSTGVDYGYTF
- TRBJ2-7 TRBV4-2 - TGTGCCAGCAGCCAAGAGGGAGGACCAAGCTCCTACGAGCAGTACTTC CASSQEGGPSSYEQYF